The next 10 T cell receptor beta chains were all read from a single sample in a study of control samples from healthy donors and cancer patients. Method: immunoSEQ multiplex PCR; TCRdb's copy keeps in-frame clones and lacks some. This sample yields around 180,000 clones, of which roughly 92% are seen a single time; around 1.3% belongs to the top ten. Sample: blood. The source of these receptors is a woman aged 18-29 years in good health.

DNA for the CDR3: TGTGCCAGCAGCACTTGGGGAGGGGGCTCTGAAGCTTTCTTT. Its translation: CASSTWGGGSEAFF. The chain has TRBV7-9 and TRBJ1-1; TRBD1 agrees at 7 bases. This CDR3 is 14 amino acids long. The V and J ends lost 5 bases and 6 bases, in that order; junction bases with no gene match: 9. Looked up from germline, CDR1 is SEHNR and CDR2 is FQNEAQ (reference sequence).

The V call is TRBV19, the J call TRBJ1-1; D gene ambiguous. CDR3 length: 13 residues. With 1 base removed from V and 0 bases from J, the gap between germline ends came to 3 bases. Germline V lookup: CDR1 LNHDA, CDR2 SQIVND (reference sequence). CDR3 sequence (DNA): TGTGCCAGTAGTATAGTGGTGAACACTGAAGCTTTCTTT. Its protein is CASSIVVNTEAFF.

Written as DNA, the CDR3 is TGTGCCACCAGTGATCCGGCAGGGGGTCCAGATACGCAGTATTTT. Translated: CATSDPAGGPDTQYF. This chain links TRBV24-1 with TRBJ2-3; TRBD1 aligns across 7 bases. Germline lookup yields CDR1 KGHDR and CDR2 SFDVKD. V lost 3 bases to trimming and J lost 4 bases; unmatched junction nucleotides: 6. This CDR3 has 15 residues.

This chain uses TRBV12-3 or TRBV12-4 with TRBJ2-7; 7 bases are a match to TRBD1. The CDR3 is made up of 13 amino acids. The V and J ends lost 1 base and 5 bases, in that order; junction bases with no gene match: 2. The CDR3 nucleotides read TGTGCCAGCAGTTTAGAGGGGGCTGACGAGCAGTACTTC. Translation gives CASSLEGADEQYF.

Concerning this clone itself: Mismatch with germline at one junction end may stem from a read error. CDR3 protein: CASSQSRGRTLYF. DNA of the CDR3: TGCGCCAGCAGTCAATCGAGGGGCAGGACCCTGTACTTC. V and J are TRBV23-1 and TRBJ2-5, with D perhaps given as TRBD1 or TRBD2 (5 bases each). TRBV23-1 is identified as an open reading frame with a role that is uncertain. The CDR3 has 13 amino acids.

The chain joins TRBV24-1 to TRBJ1-1; a possible D gene is TRBD1 (6 bases). CDR1 and CDR2 (germline): KGHDR, SFDVKD. The V gene lost 7 bases and the J gene lost 1 base, with 9 bases spanning the gap. This CDR3 region has 13 residues. The CDR3 DNA is TGTGCCACCAGACAGGGCGAGAACACTGAAGCTTTCTTT. This encodes CATRQGENTEAFF.

The chain employs TRBV6-5 and TRBJ2-3; 10 nucleotides line up with TRBD1. The CDR3 extends over 15 amino acids. Trimming took 8 bases from V and 0 from J; bases not matched to a gene: 5. In germline, CDR1 is MNHEY, CDR2 SVGAGI. The CDR3 sequence is CASGRTGGSTDTQYF. The CDR3 nucleotides read TGTGCCAGCGGGCGGACAGGGGGGAGCACAGATACGCAGTATTTT.

J is TRBJ1-2 and V is TRBV24-1; weak D call: TRBD1 (6 bases). V lost 4 bases, J lost 5 bases, and 13 bases lay in between. Germline V CDR1 and CDR2: KGHDR, SFDVKD. This CDR3 contains 14 residues. This CDR3 reads CATSEGAGRYGYTF. The DNA of the CDR3 is TGTGCCACCAGTGAGGGGGCAGGTCGGTATGGCTACACCTTC.

J is TRBJ1-3 and V is TRBV19; TRBD1 aligns across 10 bases. The germline gives CDR1 LNHDA, CDR2 SQIVND (reference sequence). J gave up 2 bases and V 5 bases, and 6 bases lay outside the gene matches. This CDR3 comprises 16 residues. The CDR3 DNA follows: TGTGCCAGTAGTCTGGGACAGGGGTCCACTGGAAACACCATATATTTT. This sequence encodes CASSLGQGSTGNTIYF.

The chain links TRBV5-1 to TRBJ2-7; 10 bases fit TRBD1. This CDR3 has 16 residues. From germline, CDR1 is SGHRS and CDR2 YFSETQ. J was trimmed by 7 bases and V by 5 bases; bases with no gene match: 15. CDR3 coding DNA: TGCGCCAGCAGAAGTCCCTATGGGACAGGGGAGGAAGAGCAGTACTTC. It codes for CASRSPYGTGEEEQYF.